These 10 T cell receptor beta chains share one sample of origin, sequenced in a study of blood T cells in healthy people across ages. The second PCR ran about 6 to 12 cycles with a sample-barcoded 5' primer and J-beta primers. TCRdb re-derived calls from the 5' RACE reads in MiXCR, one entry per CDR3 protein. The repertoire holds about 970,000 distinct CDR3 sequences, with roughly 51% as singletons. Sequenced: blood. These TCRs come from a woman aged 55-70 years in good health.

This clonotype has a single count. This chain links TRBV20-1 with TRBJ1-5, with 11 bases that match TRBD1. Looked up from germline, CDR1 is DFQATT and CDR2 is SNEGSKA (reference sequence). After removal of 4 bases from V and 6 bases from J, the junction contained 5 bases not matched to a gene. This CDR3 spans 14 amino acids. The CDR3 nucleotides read TGCAGTGCTACCTGGACAGGGGGCAGTCAGCCCCAGCATTTT. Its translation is CSATWTGGSQPQHF.

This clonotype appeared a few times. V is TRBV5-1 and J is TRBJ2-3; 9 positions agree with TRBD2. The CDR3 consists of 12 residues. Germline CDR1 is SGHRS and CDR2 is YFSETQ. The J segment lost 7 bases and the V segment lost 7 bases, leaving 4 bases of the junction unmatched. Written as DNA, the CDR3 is TGCGCCAGCTCGCGGGAGGGATATACGCAGTATTTT. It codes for CASSREGYTQYF.

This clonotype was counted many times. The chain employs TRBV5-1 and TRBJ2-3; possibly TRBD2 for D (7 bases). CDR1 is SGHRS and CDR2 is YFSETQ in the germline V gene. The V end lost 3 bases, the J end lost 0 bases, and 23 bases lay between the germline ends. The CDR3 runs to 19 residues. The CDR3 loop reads CASSSDPGGGHHSTDTQYF. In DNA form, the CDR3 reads TGCGCCAGCAGCTCCGACCCTGGGGGGGGACACCATAGCACAGATACGCAGTATTTT. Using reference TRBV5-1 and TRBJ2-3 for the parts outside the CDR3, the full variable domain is KAGVTQTPRYLIKTRGQQVTLSCSPISGHRSVSWYQQTPGQGLQFLFEYFSETQRNKGNFPGRFSGRQFSNSRSEMNVSTLELGDSALYLCASSSDPGGGHHSTDTQYFGPGTRLTVL.

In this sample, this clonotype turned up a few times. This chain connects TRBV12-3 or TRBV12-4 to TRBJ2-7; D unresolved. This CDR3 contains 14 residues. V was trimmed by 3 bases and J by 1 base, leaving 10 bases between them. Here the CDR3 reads CASSFQVGSYEQYF. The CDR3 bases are TGTGCCAGCAGTTTCCAAGTTGGTTCCTACGAGCAGTACTTC.

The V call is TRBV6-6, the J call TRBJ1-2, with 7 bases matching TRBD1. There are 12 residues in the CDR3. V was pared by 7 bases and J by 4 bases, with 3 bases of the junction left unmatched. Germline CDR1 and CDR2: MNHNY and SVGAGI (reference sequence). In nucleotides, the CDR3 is TGTGCCAGCATGTCAGGGGGCTATGGCTACACCTTC. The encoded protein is CASMSGGYGYTF.

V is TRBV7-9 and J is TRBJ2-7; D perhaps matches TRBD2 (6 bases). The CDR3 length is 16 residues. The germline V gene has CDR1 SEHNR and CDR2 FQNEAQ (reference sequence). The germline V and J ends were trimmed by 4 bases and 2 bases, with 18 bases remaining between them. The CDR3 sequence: CASSSPAGRNPYEQYF. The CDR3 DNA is TGTGCCAGCAGCTCACCCGCGGGGAGAAACCCCTACGAGCAGTACTTC.

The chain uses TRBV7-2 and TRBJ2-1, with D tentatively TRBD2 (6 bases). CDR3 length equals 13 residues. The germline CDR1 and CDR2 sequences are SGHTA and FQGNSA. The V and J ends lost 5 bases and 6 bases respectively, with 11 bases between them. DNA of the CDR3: TGTGCCAGCAGCCAGCTTAGCGGCAATGAGCAGTTCTTC. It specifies CASSQLSGNEQFF.

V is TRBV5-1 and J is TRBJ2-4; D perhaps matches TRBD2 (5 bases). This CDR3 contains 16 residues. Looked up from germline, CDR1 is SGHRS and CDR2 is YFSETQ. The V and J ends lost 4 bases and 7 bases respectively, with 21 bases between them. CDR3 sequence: CASSPRELGSGNIQYF. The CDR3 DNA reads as TGCGCCAGCAGCCCCCGGGAACTTGGGAGCGGTAACATTCAGTACTTC.

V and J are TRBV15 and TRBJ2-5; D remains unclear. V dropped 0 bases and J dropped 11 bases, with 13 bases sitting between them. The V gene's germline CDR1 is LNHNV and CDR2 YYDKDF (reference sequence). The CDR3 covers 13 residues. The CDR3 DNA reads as TGTGCCACCAGCAGAGATCTGGCGTTTGAGCAGTACTTC. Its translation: CATSRDLAFEQYF.

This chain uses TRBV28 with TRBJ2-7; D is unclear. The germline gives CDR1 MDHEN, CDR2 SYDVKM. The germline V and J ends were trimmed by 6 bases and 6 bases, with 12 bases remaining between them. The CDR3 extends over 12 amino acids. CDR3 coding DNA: TGTGCCAGCAGCTTACGTTGGGGCGAGCAGTACTTC. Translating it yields CASSLRWGEQYF. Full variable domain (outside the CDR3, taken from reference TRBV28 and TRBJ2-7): DVKVTQSSRYLVKRTGEKVFLECVQDMDHENMFWYRQDPGLGLRLIYFSYDVKMKEKGDIPEGYSVSREKKERFSLILESASTNQTSMYLCASSLRWGEQYFGPGTRLTVT.